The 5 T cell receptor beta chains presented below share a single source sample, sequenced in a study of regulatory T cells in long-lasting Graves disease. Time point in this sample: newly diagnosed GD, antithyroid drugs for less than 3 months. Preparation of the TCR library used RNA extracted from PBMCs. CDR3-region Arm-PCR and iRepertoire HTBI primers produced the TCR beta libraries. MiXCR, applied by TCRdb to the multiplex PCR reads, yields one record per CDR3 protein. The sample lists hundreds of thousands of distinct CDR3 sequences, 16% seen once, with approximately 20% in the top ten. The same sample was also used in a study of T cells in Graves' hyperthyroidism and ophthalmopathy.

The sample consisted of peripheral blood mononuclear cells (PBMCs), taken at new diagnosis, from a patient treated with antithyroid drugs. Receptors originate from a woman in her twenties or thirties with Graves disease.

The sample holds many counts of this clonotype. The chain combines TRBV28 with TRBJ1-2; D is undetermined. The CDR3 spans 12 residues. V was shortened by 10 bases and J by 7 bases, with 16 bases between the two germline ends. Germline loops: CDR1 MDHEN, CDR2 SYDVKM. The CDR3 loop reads CATVADHSGYTF. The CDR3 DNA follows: TGTGCCACCGTTGCGGATCACTCTGGCTACACCTTC.

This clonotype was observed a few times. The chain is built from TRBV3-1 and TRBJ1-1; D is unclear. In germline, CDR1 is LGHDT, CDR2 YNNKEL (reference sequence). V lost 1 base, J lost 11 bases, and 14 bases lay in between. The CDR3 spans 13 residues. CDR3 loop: CASSQGGGVSAFF. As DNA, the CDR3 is TGTGCCAGCAGCCAAGGTGGTGGGGTATCGGCTTTCTTT.

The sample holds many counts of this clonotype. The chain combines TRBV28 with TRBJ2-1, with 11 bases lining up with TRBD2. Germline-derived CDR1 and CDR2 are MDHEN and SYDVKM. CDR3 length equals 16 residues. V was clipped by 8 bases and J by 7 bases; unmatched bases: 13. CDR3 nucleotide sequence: TGTGCCAGCCTACCCGCCCTAGCGGGAGGAAAAAATGAGCAGTTCTTC. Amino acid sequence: CASLPALAGGKNEQFF.

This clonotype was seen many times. CDR3 coding DNA: TGTGCCAGCAGTAATTATGTGACCCGGGACAGCTCCTACGAGCAGTACTTC. Translation: CASSNYVTRDSSYEQYF. The chain carries TRBV12-3 or TRBV12-4 and TRBJ2-7; 7 positions agree with TRBD1. The CDR3 spans 17 residues. The J segment lost 0 bases and the V segment lost 5 bases, leaving 13 bases of the junction unmatched.

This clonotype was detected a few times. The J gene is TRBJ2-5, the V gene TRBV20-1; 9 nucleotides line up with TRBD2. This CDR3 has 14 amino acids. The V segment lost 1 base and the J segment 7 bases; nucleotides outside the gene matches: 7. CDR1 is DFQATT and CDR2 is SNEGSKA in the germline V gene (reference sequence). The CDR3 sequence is CSARVGGRVGTQYF. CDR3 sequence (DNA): TGCAGTGCTAGAGTTGGCGGGAGGGTCGGGACCCAGTACTTC.